These T cell receptor beta chains were read from a single sample in a study of T cells in localized non-small cell lung cancer. Sequencing was performed with immunoSEQ multiplex PCR; in TCRdb, only in-frame clones are kept and a portion is missing. The sample shows about 17,000 clones, about 86% of them seen only once. Sequenced material: peripheral blood, taken before any cancer treatment. The source is an older male donor with stage III lung adenocarcinoma. Each CDR3 is given with its conserved first and last residue. A D gene is named only where the DNA matches it firmly. For some rows the clone size is stated as once, few or many, or as a class when expanded; others skip it.

V	size	D	J	DNA	CDR3
TRBV12-5	NA	TRBD1	TRBJ2-2	TGTGCTAGTGCTAGAGGGGGCTCGAACACCGGGGAGCTGTTTTTT	CASARGGSNTGELFF
TRBV7-8	NA	NA	TRBJ2-7	TGTGCCAGCAGCTTATTAGGGGGGGCTCCCTCCTTAGTCTACTTC	CASSLLGGAPSLVYF
TRBV29-1	NA	TRBD1	TRBJ2-5	TGCAGCGTAGCTGGACAGGGGAGGAACCAAGAGACCCAGTACTTC	CSVAGQGRNQETQYF
TRBV6-5	NA	TRBD1	TRBJ1-2	TGTGCCAGCAGTTATGGGACAGGGTTTTCTCATGGCTACACCTTC	CASSYGTGFSHGYTF
TRBV2	once	NA	TRBJ1-2	TGTGCCAGCAGTGAAGTACCGTATGGCTACACCTTC	CASSEVPYGYTF
TRBV2	NA	NA	TRBJ1-2	TGTGCCAGCAGTGGACAGAGAAACTATGGCTACACCTTC	CASSGQRNYGYTF
TRBV2	NA	TRBD1	TRBJ2-7	TGTGCCAGCAACAACAGGGGGATCTCCTACGAGCAGTACTTC	CASNNRGISYEQYF
TRBV9	NA	NA	TRBJ1-2	TGTGCCAGCAGCGTAGCTCAGTATTATGGCTACACCTTC	CASSVAQYYGYTF
TRBV28	once	TRBD2	TRBJ2-7	TGTGCCAGCACCGTAGCGGGGTCCCGCAAGACAAAGATTTACGAGCAGTACTTC	CASTVAGSRKTKIYEQYF
TRBV9	NA	TRBD2	TRBJ2-2	TGTGCCAGCAGCGTCTCAGCGGGGGGGAACACCGGGGAGCTGTTTTTT	CASSVSAGGNTGELFF
TRBV5-6	NA	NA	TRBJ2-7	TGTGCCAGCAGCTCTACACCCTCAGGGTCCCACGAGCAGTACTTC	CASSSTPSGSHEQYF
TRBV19	NA	NA	TRBJ2-2	TGTGCCAGTAGCCCGACCGACAGAGACACCGGGGAGCTGTTTTTT	CASSPTDRDTGELFF
TRBV7-3	NA	NA	TRBJ1-1	TGTGCCAGCAGCTCCCAGGCTGGGAACACTGAAGCTTTCTTT	CASSSQAGNTEAFF
TRBV2	NA	TRBD1	TRBJ2-7	TGTGCCAGCAGTGAAGTACAGGGGGCAAGCGGGCAGTACTTC	CASSEVQGASGQYF
TRBV5-1	NA	TRBD2	TRBJ2-1	TGCGCCAGCAGCTTAGAAATAGCGGGTGAGCAGTTCTTC	CASSLEIAGEQFF
TRBV7-2	NA	NA	TRBJ1-1	TGTGCCAGCAGGCAGTCGGGGGGGATGAACACTGAAGCTTTCTTT	CASRQSGGMNTEAFF
TRBV10-3	NA	NA	TRBJ2-1	TGTGCCATCAGTGCAGCCGGAAGCTCCTACAATGAGCAGTTCTTC	CAISAAGSSYNEQFF
TRBV7-6	NA	NA	TRBJ2-5	TGTGCCAGCAGCTTAGTCCGGGACTTCGGTGGGACCCAGTACTTC	CASSLVRDFGGTQYF
TRBV19	few	TRBD1	TRBJ1-1	TGTGCCAGTACCCGGACAGGGGTGAACACTGAAGCTTTCTTT	CASTRTGVNTEAFF
TRBV6-1	NA	NA	TRBJ2-1	TGTGCCAGCAGTGAAGTGGTGGGCAGCTCCTACAATGAGCAGTTCTTC	CASSEVVGSSYNEQFF
TRBV10-3	once	TRBD1	TRBJ1-1	TGTGCCATCAGTGGACAGGGGGCCGGGAACACTGAAGCTTTCTTT	CAISGQGAGNTEAFF
TRBV27	NA	NA	TRBJ1-1	TGTGCCAGCAGTTTATTACCACGCAACACTGAAGCTTTCTTT	CASSLLPRNTEAFF